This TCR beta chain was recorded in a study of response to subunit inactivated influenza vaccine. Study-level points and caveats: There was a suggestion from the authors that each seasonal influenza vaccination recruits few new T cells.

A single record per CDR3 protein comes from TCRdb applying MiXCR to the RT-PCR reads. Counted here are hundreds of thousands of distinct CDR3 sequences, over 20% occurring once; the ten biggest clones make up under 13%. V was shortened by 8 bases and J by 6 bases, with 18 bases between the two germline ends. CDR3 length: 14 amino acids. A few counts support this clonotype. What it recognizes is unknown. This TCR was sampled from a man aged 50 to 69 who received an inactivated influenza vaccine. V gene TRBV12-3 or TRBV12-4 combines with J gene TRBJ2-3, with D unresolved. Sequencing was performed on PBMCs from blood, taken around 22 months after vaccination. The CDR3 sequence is CASGSSGLLDTQYF. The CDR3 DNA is TGTGCCAGCGGTTCGTCTGGGTTGTTGGATACGCAGTATTTT.